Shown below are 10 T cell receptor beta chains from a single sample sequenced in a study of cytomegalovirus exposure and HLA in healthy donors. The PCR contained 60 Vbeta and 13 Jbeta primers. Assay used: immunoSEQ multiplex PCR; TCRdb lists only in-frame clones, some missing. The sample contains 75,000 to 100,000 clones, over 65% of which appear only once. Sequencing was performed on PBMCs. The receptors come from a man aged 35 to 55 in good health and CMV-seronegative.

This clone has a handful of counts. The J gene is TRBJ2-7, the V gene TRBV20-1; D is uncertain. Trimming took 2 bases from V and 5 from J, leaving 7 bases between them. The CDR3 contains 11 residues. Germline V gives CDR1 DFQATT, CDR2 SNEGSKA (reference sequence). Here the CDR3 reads CSARIKNEQYF. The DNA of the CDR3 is TGCAGTGCTAGAATTAAAAACGAGCAGTACTTC.

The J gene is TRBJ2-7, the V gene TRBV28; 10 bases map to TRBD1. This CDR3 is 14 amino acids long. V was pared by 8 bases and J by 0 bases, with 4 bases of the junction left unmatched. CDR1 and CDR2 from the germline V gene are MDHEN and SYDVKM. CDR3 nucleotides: TGTGCCAGCTTCCGGGACAGGGGCTCCTACGAGCAGTACTTC. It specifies CASFRDRGSYEQYF.

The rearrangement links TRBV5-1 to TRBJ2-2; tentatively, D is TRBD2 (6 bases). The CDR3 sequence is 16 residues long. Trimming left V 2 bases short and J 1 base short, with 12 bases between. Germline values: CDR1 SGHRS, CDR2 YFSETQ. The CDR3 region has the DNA TGCGCCAGCAGCTTCACCCCGGGACTGAACACCGGGGAGCTGTTTTTT. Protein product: CASSFTPGLNTGELFF.

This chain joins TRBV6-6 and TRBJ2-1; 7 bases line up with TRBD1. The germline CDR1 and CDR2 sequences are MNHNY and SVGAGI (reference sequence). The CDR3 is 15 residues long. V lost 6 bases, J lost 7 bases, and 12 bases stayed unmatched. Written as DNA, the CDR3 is TGTGCCAGCAGCCAACGACAGGGAGCTTTTAATGAGCAGTTCTTC. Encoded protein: CASSQRQGAFNEQFF.

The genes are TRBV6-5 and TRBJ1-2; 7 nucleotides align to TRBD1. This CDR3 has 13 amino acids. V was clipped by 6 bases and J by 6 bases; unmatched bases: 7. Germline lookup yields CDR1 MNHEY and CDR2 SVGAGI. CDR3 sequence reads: CASRKQGLHGYTF. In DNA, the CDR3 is TGTGCCAGCAGGAAACAGGGGCTTCATGGCTACACCTTC.

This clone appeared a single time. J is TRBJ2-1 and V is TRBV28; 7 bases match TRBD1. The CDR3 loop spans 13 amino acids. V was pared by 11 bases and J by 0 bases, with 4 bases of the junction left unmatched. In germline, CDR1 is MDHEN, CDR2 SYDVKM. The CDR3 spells CAAGGSSYNEQFF. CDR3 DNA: TGTGCCGCAGGGGGAAGCTCCTACAATGAGCAGTTCTTC.

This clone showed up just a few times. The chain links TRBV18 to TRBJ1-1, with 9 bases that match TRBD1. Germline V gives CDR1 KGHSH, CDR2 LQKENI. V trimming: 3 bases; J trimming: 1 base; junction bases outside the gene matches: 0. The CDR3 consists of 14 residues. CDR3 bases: TGTGCCAGCTCACCGGGACAGGGGAACACTGAAGCTTTCTTT. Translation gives CASSPGQGNTEAFF.

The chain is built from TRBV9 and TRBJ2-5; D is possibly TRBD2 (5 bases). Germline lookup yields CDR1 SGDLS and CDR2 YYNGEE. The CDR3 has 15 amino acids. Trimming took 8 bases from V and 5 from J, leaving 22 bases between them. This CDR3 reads CASSAGLGFGETQYF. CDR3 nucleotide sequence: TGTGCCAGTTCCGCGGGCCTAGGGTTTGGCGAGACCCAGTACTTC. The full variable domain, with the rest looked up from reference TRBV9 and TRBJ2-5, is DSGVTQTPKHLITATGQRVTLRCSPRSGDLSVYWYQQSLDQGLQFLIQYYNGEERAKGNILERFSAQQFPDLHSELNLSSLELGDSALYFCASSAGLGFGETQYFGPGTRLLVL.

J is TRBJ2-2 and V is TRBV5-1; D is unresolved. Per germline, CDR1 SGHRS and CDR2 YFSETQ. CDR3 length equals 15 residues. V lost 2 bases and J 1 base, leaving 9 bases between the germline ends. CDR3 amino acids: CASSLTAENTGELFF. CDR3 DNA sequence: TGCGCCAGCAGCTTAACAGCTGAGAACACCGGGGAGCTGTTTTTT. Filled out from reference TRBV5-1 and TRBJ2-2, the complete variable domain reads KAGVTQTPRYLIKTRGQQVTLSCSPISGHRSVSWYQQTPGQGLQFLFEYFSETQRNKGNFPGRFSGRQFSNSRSEMNVSTLELGDSALYLCASSLTAENTGELFFGEGSRLTVL.

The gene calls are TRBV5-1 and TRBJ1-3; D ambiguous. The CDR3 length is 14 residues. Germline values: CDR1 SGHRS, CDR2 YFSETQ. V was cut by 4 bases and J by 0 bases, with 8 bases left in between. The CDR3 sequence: CASSIDSSGNTIYF. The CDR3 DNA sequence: TGCGCCAGCAGCATCGATAGCTCTGGAAACACCATATATTTT.